Included here is one TCR beta chain sequence, with context. This entry comes from a study of blood T cell repertoires in COVID-19. Study-wide background: PBMCs, B-cell-depleted T cells, or T cells provided the cDNA or gDNA that made up the material.

Germline V gene lookup returns CDR1 MNHEY and CDR2 SVGEGT. V lost 2 bases and J 2 bases, leaving 18 bases between the germline ends. The CDR3 has 18 amino acids. Methods used by the authors: Amplifying reference gene primers gave estimates of nucleated cell counts. Using immunoSEQ multiplex PCR, the repertoire was profiled, and TCRdb retains in-frame clones only, with some absent. The V and J calls and clone size come from that table; D and trimming were worked out from the DNA. This repertoire shows 150,000 to 200,000 clones, approximately 80% found once; its top ten account for roughly 6.4%. This TCR was sampled from a woman aged 40 to 55 with COVID-19, enrolled during active disease. Specimen: peripheral blood. The chain uses TRBV6-2 or TRBV6-3 and TRBJ2-2; the D gene is possibly TRBD1 (6 bases). This CDR3 is CASSYLNLPGQNTGELFF. CDR3 coding DNA: TGTGCCAGCAGTTACCTGAACTTACCGGGACAAAACACCGGGGAGCTGTTTTTT.